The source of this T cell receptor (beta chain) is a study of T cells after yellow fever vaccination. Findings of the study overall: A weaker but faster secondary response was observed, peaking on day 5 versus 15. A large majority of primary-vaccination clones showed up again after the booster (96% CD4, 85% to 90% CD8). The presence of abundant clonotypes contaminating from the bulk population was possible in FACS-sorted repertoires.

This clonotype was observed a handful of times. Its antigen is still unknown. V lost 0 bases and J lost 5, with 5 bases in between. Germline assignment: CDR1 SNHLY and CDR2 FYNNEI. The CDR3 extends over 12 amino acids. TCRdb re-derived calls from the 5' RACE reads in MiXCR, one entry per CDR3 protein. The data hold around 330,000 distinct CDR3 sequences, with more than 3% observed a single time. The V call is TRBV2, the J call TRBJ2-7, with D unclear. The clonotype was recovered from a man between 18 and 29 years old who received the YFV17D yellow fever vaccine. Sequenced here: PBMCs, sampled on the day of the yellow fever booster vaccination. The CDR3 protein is CASSEAQDEQYF. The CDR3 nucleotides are TGTGCCAGCAGTGAAGCTCAGGACGAGCAGTACTTC.